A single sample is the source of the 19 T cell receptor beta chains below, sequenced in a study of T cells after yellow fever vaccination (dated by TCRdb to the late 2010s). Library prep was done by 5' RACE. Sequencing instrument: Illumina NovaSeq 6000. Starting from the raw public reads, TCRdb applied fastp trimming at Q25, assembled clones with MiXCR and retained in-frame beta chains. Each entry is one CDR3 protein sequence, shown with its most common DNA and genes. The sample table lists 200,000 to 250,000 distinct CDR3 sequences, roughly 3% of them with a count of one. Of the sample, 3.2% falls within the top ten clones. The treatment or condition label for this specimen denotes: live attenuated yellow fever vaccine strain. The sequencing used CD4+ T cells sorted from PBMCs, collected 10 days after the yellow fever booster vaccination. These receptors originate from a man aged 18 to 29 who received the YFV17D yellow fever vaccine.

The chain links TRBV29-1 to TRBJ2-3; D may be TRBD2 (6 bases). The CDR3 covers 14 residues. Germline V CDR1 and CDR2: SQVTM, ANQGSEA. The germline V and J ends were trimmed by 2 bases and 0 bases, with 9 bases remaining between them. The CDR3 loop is CSVEMAGSTDTQYF. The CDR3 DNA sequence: TGCAGCGTTGAAATGGCGGGGAGCACAGATACGCAGTATTTT.

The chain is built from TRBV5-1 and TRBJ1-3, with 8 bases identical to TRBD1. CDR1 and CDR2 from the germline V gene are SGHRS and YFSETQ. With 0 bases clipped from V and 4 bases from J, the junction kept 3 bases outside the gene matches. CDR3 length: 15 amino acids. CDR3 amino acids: CASSLDQGAGNTIYF. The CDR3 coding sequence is TGCGCCAGCAGCTTGGACCAGGGGGCCGGAAACACCATATATTTT.

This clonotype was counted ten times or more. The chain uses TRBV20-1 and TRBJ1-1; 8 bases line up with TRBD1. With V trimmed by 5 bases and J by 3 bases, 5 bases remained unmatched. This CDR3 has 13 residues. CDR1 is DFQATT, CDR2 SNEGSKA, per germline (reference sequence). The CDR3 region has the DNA TGCAGTGCTTCTAGGACAGGGCACACTGAAGCTTTCTTT. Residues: CSASRTGHTEAFF.

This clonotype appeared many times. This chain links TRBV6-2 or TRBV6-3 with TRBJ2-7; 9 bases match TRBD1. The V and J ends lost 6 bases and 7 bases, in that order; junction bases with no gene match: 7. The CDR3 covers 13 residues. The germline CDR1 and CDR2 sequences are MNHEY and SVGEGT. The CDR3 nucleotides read TGTGCCAGCAGCCTAGGGACAGGGTTGGAGCAGTACGTC. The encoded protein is CASSLGTGLEQYV.

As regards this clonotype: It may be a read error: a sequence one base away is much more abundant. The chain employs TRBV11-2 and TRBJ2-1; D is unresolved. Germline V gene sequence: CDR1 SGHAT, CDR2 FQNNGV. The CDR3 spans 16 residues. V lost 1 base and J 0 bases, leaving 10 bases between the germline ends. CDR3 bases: TGTGCCAGCAGCTTAGTGGGTAGGAGCTCCTACAATGAGCAGTTCTTC. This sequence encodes CASSLVGRSSYNEQFF.

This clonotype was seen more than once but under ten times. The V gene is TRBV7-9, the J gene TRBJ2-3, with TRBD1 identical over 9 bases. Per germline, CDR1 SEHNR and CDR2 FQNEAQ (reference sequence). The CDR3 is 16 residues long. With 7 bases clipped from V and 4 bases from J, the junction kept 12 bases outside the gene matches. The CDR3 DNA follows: TGTGCCAGCACCCAAGAGGGACAGGGCCACCCAGATACGCAGTATTTT. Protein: CASTQEGQGHPDTQYF. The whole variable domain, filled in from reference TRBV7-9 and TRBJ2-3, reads DTGVSQNPRHKITKRGQNVTFRCDPISEHNRLYWYRQTLGQGPEFLTYFQNEAQLEKSRLLSDRFSAERPKGSFSTLEIQRTEQGDSAMYLCASTQEGQGHPDTQYFGPGTRLTVL.

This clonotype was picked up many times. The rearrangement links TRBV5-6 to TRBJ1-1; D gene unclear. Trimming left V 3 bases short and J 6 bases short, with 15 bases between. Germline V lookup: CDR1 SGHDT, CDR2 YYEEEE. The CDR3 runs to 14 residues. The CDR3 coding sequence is TGTGCCAGCAGCTCCACCCTCAGGAATGCTGAAGCTTTCTTT. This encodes CASSSTLRNAEAFF.

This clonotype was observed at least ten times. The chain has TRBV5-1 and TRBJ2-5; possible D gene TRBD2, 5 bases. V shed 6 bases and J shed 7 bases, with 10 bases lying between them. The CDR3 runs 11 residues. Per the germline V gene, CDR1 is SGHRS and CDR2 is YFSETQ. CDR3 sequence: CASKFEGTQYF. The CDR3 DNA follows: TGCGCCAGCAAGTTCGAGGGGACCCAGTACTTC.

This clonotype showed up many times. CDR3 DNA: TGCGCCAGCAGCTTGAGGACTAGCGGGGACAATGAGCAGTTCTTC. Protein product: CASSLRTSGDNEQFF. The chain employs TRBV5-1 and TRBJ2-1; 12 nucleotides line up with TRBD2. This CDR3 region has 15 residues. Germline CDR1 SGHRS, CDR2 YFSETQ. Germline trimming cut 1 base from V and 5 bases from J; bases unmatched to any gene: 1.

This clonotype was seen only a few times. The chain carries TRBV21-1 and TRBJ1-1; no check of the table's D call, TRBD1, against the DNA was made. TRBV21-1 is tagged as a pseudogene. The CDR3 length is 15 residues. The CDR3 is CASSKGRWPGTEAFF. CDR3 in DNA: TGTGCCAGCAGCAAAGGGAGGTGGCCGGGGACTGAAGCTTTCTTT.

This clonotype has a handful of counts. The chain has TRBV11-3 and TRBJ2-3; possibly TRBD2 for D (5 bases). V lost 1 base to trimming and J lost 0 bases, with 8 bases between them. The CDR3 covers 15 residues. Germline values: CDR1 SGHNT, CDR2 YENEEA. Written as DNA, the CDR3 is TGTGCCAGCAGCTTAGGAGGGCCTAGCACAGATACGCAGTATTTT. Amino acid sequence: CASSLGGPSTDTQYF.

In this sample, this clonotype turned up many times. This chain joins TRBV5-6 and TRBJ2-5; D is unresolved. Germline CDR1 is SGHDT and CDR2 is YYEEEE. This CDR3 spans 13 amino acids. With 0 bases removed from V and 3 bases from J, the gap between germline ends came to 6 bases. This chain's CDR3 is CASSLEAEETQYF. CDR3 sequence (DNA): TGTGCCAGCAGCTTGGAGGCAGAAGAGACCCAGTACTTC.

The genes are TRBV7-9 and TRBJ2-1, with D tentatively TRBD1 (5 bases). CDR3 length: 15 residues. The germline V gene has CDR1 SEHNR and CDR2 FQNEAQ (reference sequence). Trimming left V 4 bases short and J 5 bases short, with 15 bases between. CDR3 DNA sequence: TGTGCCAGCAGCTCGTGGCAGGGCAAGGACAATGAGCAGTTCTTC. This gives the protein CASSSWQGKDNEQFF.

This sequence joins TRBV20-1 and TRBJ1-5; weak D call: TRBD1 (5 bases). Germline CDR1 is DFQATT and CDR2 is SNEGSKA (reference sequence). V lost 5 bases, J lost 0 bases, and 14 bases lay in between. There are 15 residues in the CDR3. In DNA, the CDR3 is TGCAGTGCTCAGACAGCCACCTATAGCAATCAGCCCCAGCATTTT. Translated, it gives CSAQTATYSNQPQHF.

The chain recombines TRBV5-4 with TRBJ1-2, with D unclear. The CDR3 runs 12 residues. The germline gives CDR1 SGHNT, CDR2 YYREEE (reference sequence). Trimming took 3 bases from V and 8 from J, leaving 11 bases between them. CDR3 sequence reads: CASSSDQSGYTF. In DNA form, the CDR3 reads TGTGCCAGCAGCTCCGACCAGTCCGGCTACACCTTC.

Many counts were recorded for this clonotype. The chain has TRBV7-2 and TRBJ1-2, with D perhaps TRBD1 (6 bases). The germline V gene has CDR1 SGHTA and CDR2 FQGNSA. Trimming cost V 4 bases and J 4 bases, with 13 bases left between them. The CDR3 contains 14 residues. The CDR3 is CASSYGQIGYGYTF. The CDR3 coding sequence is TGTGCCAGCAGCTACGGACAGATTGGCTATGGCTACACCTTC.

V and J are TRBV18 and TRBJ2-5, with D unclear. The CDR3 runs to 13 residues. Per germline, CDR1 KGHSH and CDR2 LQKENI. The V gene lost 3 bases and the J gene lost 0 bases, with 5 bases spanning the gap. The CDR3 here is CASSPRDQETQYF. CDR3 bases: TGTGCCAGCTCACCCAGAGACCAAGAGACCCAGTACTTC.

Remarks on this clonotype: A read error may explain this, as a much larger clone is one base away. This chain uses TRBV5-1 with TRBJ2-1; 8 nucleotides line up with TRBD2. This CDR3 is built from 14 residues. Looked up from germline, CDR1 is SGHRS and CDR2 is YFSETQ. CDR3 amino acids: CASSFTGGPNVQFF. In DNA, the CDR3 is TGCGCCAGCAGCTTCACGGGGGGGCCAAATGTGCAGTTCTTC.

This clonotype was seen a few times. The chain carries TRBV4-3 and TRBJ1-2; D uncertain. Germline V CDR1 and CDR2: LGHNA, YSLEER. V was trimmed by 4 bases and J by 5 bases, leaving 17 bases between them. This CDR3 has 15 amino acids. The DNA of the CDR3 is TGCGCCAGCAGCCTGACCCTGGCCTTGTCGTATGGCTACACCTTC. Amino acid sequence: CASSLTLALSYGYTF.